This entry describes one TCR beta chain. The antigen is not known. Sequencing was limited to surgery cases with top T cell transcript signatures in brain tissue. Pre-surgery treatment included at least one anti-epileptic drug. This sample was taken from a study of brain T cells in children with intractable seizures. Study-wide results and limits: Absence of clones before surgery may stem from lower sequencing depth.

TCRdb keeps only in-frame clones here, not all; method: immunoSEQ multiplex PCR. The sample lists 62,000 or so clones, roughly 95% occurring once. The clonotype originates from a boy younger than two with focal cortical dysplasia and intractable seizures. This material consisted of peripheral blood, taken at surgery.

The DNA for the CDR3 is TGTGCCAGCAAGACACGGGCGGGAGAGAACATTCAGTACTTC. This codes for CASKTRAGENIQYF. This chain joins TRBV6-5 and TRBJ2-4; TRBD2 matches 7 bases. V shed 7 bases and J 7 bases; nucleotides not matched to a gene: 10. CDR1 is MNHEY, CDR2 SVGAGI, per germline. The CDR3 consists of 14 residues.